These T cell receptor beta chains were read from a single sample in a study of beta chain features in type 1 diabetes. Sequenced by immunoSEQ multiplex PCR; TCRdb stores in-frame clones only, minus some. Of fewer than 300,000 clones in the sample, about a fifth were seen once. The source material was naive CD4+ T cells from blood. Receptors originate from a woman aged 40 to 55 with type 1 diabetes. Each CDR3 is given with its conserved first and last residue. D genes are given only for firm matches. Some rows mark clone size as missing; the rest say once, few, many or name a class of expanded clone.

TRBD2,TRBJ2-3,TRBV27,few,CASSLIGTSVTDTQYF,TGTGCCAGCAGTTTAATTGGGACTAGCGTCACAGATACGCAGTATTTT
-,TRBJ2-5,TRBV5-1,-,CASSAGTAGETQYF,TGCGCCAGCAGTGCCGGGACAGCGGGCGAGACCCAGTACTTC
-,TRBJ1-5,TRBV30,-,CAWVSSYSNQPQHF,TGTGCCTGGGTTAGTTCTTATAGCAATCAGCCCCAGCATTTT
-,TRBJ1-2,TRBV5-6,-,CASSLQAIYGYTF,TGTGCCAGCAGCTTACAGGCGATCTATGGCTACACCTTC
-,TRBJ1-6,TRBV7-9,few,CASSATQGIPLHF,TGTGCCAGCAGCGCGACACAGGGAATACCCCTCCACTTT
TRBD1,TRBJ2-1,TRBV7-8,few,CASSEDRGLYNEQFF,TGTGCCAGCAGCGAAGACAGGGGGCTCTACAATGAGCAGTTCTTC
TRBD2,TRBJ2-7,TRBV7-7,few,CASSASGGATEQYF,TGTGCTAGCAGCGCAAGCGGGGGGGCTACCGAGCAGTACTTC
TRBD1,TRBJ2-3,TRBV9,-,CASSVGSGTGESDTQYF,TGTGCCAGCAGCGTAGGAAGCGGGACAGGGGAGTCAGATACGCAGTATTTT
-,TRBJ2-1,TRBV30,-,CAWSVQTGGEQFF,TGTGCCTGGAGTGTTCAAACCGGCGGGGAGCAGTTCTTC
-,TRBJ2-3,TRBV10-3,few,CAISVEDTQYF,TGTGCCATCAGTGTAGAAGATACGCAGTATTTT
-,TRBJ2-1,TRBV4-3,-,CASSQDQVFAYNEQFF,TGCGCCAGCAGCCAAGATCAGGTTTTTGCCTACAATGAGCAGTTCTTC
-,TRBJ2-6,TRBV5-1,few,CASSLIDSGANVLTF,TGCGCCAGCAGCTTGATAGACTCTGGGGCCAACGTCCTGACTTTC
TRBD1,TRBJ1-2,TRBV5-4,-,CASSLLQGGYGYTF,TGTGCCAGCAGCTTACTTCAGGGGGGCTATGGCTACACCTTC
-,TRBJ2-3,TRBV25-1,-,CASSTTTGTDTQYF,TGTGCCAGCAGTACTACAACCGGCACAGATACGCAGTATTTT
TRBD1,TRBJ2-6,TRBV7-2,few,CASSWTGGFGSNVLTF,TGTGCCAGCAGCTGGACAGGGGGCTTTGGCTCCAACGTCCTGACTTTC
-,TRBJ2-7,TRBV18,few,CASSDRILYEQYF,TGTGCCAGCTCAGACAGGATCCTTTACGAGCAGTACTTC
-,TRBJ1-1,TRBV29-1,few,CSVERGGTEAFF,TGCAGCGTGGAAAGGGGAGGCACTGAAGCTTTCTTT
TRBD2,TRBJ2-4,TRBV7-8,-,CASSPTGGEAKNIQYF,TGTGCCAGCAGCCCAACGGGAGGGGAGGCCAAAAACATTCAGTACTTC
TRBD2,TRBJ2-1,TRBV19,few,CASSIRPQREYGDEQFF,TGTGCCAGTAGTATTCGCCCCCAGCGGGAGTACGGCGATGAGCAGTTCTTC
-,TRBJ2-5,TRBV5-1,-,CASSLVLAGEQYF,TGCGCCAGCAGCTTGGTTTTAGCTGGGGAGCAGTACTTC
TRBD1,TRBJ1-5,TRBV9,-,CASSVGRTGGQPQHF,TGTGCCAGCAGCGTAGGGAGGACAGGAGGTCAGCCCCAGCATTTT
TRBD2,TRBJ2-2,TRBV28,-,CASSFSGLVNTGELFF,TGTGCCAGCAGTTTCTCAGGACTAGTGAACACCGGGGAGCTGTTTTTT
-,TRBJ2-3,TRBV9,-,CASSVGGDTQYF,TGTGCCAGCAGCGTAGGCGGAGATACGCAGTATTTT
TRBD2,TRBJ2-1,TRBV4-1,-,CASSYHRGLAGARGYNEQFF,TGCGCCAGCAGCTACCACCGGGGGCTAGCGGGAGCCAGGGGGTACAATGAGCAGTTCTTC
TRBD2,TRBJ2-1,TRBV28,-,CASSLPTSGRNGHEQFF,TGTGCCAGCAGTTTACCGACTAGCGGGAGAAACGGGCATGAGCAGTTCTTC
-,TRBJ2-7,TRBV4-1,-,CASSQEVAGASTYEQYF,TGCGCCAGCAGCCAAGAGGTCGCAGGGGCCTCCACCTACGAGCAGTACTTC
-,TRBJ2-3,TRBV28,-,CAGRTQGRNTQYF,TGTGCCGGACGAACTCAGGGTAGGAATACGCAGTATTTT
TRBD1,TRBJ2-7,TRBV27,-,CASSRWTGGNEQYF,TGTGCCAGCAGCCGATGGACAGGGGGCAACGAGCAGTACTTC
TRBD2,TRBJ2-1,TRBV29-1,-,CSGGDGGRSYNEQFF,TGCAGCGGGGGGGATGGCGGGAGATCCTACAATGAGCAGTTCTTC
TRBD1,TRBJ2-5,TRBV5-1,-,CARTGGRETQYF,TGCGCCAGGACAGGGGGGCGAGAGACCCAGTACTTC
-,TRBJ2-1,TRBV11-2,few,CASSLGGYNEQFF,TGTGCCAGCAGCTTAGGAGGGTACAATGAGCAGTTCTTC
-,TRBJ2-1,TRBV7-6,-,CASSPDNNEQFF,TGTGCCAGCAGCCCCGACAACAATGAGCAGTTCTTC
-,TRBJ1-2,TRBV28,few,CASSLLVSTYGYTF,TGTGCCAGCAGTTTACTGGTTTCAACATATGGCTACACCTTC